Listed below are T cell receptor beta chains from one sample, sequenced in a study of shared clonotypes between healthy human individuals. TCRdb's copy holds only in-frame clones and misses some; the assay was immunoSEQ multiplex PCR. This sample has a few million clones, with approximately 94% found just once. Sequencing input: naive CD4+ T cells sorted from blood. These receptors all come from a man aged 18 to 30 in good health. CDR3s include the opening cysteine and the closing phenylalanine or tryptophan. A D gene is named only where the DNA matches it firmly. Only some rows state a clone size, as once, few, many or a class for expanded clones.

>TRBJ1-2|NA|15|NA|TRBV7-9
CASSPPPGRPAGYTF
TGTGCCAGCAGCCCCCCCCCGGGGCGACCGGCCGGCTACACCTTC
>TRBJ1-6|NA|19|TRBD1|TRBV4-1
CASSQAPTGEPSYNSPLHF
TGCGCCAGCAGCCAAGCCCCAACAGGGGAGCCCTCCTATAATTCACCCCTCCACTTT
>TRBJ1-6|NA|14|NA|TRBV9
CASSGSYSYSPLHF
TGTGCCAGCAGCGGGTCCTACAGTTATTCACCCCTCCACTTT
>TRBJ2-1|NA|14|NA|TRBV5-4
CASSYFDRYNEQFF
TGTGCCAGCAGTTACTTCGACAGGTACAATGAGCAGTTCTTC
>TRBJ2-3|NA|15|NA|TRBV27
CASGLAGGPTDTQYF
TGTGCCAGCGGCTTAGCCGGGGGGCCGACAGATACGCAGTATTTT
>TRBJ1-1|once|16|NA|TRBV6-6
CASSYRGGALNTEAFF
TGTGCCAGCAGTTACCGAGGGGGGGCCCTGAACACTGAAGCTTTCTTT
>TRBJ2-2|NA|16|TRBD1|TRBV7-9
CASSPGTGGNTGELFF
TGTGCCAGCAGCCCCGGGACAGGGGGCAACACCGGGGAGCTGTTTTTT
>TRBJ2-7|NA|12|NA|TRBV13
CASSSLNGEQYF
TGTGCCAGCAGCTCCCTGAATGGGGAGCAGTACTTC
>TRBJ2-2|NA|14|TRBD2|TRBV5-1
CASSPGGFPGELFF
TGCGCCAGCAGCCCGGGGGGGTTCCCCGGGGAGCTGTTTTTT
>TRBJ1-1|NA|14|NA|TRBV14
CASSQAGAYTEAFF
TGTGCCAGCAGCCAGGCAGGGGCTTACACTGAAGCTTTCTTT